One sample yielded the 20 T cell receptor beta chains listed below, sequenced in a study of the immune and genomic landscape of osteosarcoma. Profiling relied on immunoSEQ multiplex PCR, and the TCRdb table lists in-frame clones only, not all of them. Among approximately 2,700 clones listed, 65% to 80% were seen once. Source material: tumor tissue from a local recurrence in the femur. These receptors were collected from a man between 18 and 29 years old with osteosarcoma.

The CDR3 loop reads CASSEPLAGAAGELFF. In nucleotides, the CDR3 is TGCGCCAGCAGTGAGCCCCTAGCGGGAGCGGCCGGGGAGCTGTTTTTT. The chain joins TRBV10-2 to TRBJ2-2; 10 bases agree with TRBD2. This CDR3 spans 16 amino acids. V trimming: 2 bases; J trimming: 6 bases; junction bases outside the gene matches: 6. CDR1 is WSHSY, CDR2 SAAADI, per germline.

The V and J genes are TRBV6-5 and TRBJ2-2; no firm D call. V was cut by 2 bases and J by 7 bases, with 17 bases left in between. Germline-derived CDR1 and CDR2 are MNHEY and SVGAGI. The CDR3 is 16 residues long. Written as DNA, the CDR3 is TGTGCCAGCAGTTACGCAGAAAGAATATCGGGCGGGGAGCTGTTTTTT. Translating it yields CASSYAERISGGELFF.

This chain connects TRBV4-1 to TRBJ2-7, with 7 bases matching TRBD1. The germline V gene has CDR1 MGHRA and CDR2 YSYEKL. V was pared by 4 bases and J by 2 bases, with 2 bases of the junction left unmatched. This CDR3 has 13 amino acids. CDR3 in DNA: TGCGCCAGCAGCCGGGACAGCACCTACGAGCAGTACTTC. Protein: CASSRDSTYEQYF.

The V call is TRBV5-3, the J call TRBJ2-7; 11 bases are shared with TRBD2. TRBV5-3 is reported as an ORF; its role is uncertain. The junction had 0 bases not matched to a gene; V was cut back by 1 base and J by 3 bases. This CDR3 has 14 amino acids. The CDR3 protein is CARSLTSGSYEQYF. CDR3 nucleotides: TGTGCCAGAAGCTTGACTAGCGGGAGCTACGAGCAGTACTTC.

The genes are TRBV2 and TRBJ2-1; D gene uncertain. Trimming took off 2 bases at V and 6 bases at J, with 8 bases between the two ends. The CDR3 length is 13 residues. From germline, CDR1 is SNHLY and CDR2 FYNNEI. The CDR3 loop reads CASSEWAGNEQFF. The CDR3 DNA sequence: TGTGCCAGCAGTGAATGGGCAGGCAATGAGCAGTTCTTC. Complete variable domain (other parts from reference TRBV2 and TRBJ2-1): EPEVTQTPSHQVTQMGQEVILRCVPISNHLYFYWYRQILGQKVEFLVSFYNNEISEKSEIFDDQFSVERPDGSNFTLKIRSTKLEDSAMYFCASSEWAGNEQFFGPGTRLTVL.

The rearrangement links TRBV4-1 to TRBJ2-1, with 7 positions matching TRBD1. This CDR3 region has 13 residues. Germline trimming cut 6 bases from V and 5 bases from J; bases unmatched to any gene: 4. CDR1 and CDR2 (germline): MGHRA, YSYEKL. The CDR3 protein is CASRPGQNNEQFF. The DNA for the CDR3 is TGCGCCAGCAGACCGGGACAGAACAATGAGCAGTTCTTC.

This clone was seen a handful of times. The genes are TRBV6-5 and TRBJ1-4; 9 nucleotides align to TRBD1. The CDR3 runs 14 residues. Germline CDR1 is MNHEY and CDR2 is SVGAGI. V lost 6 bases to trimming and J lost 8 bases; unmatched junction nucleotides: 7. The CDR3 bases are TGTGCCAGCAGATCCGGGACAGGGCGGGAAAAACTGTTTTTT. Its translation: CASRSGTGREKLFF.

The V gene is TRBV9, the J gene TRBJ2-7, with D possibly matching TRBD1 (5 bases). The germline V and J ends were trimmed by 0 bases and 5 bases, with 12 bases remaining between them. The CDR3 contains 14 residues. The germline CDR1 and CDR2 sequences are SGDLS and YYNGEE. The CDR3 nucleotides read TGTGCCAGCAGCGTAGCACCAGGGCGCGACGAGCAGTACTTC. Encoded protein: CASSVAPGRDEQYF. The whole variable domain, remainder taken from reference TRBV9 and TRBJ2-7, is DSGVTQTPKHLITATGQRVTLRCSPRSGDLSVYWYQQSLDQGLQFLIQYYNGEERAKGNILERFSAQQFPDLHSELNLSSLELGDSALYFCASSVAPGRDEQYFGPGTRLTVT.

The chain is built from TRBV19 and TRBJ1-4; a possible D gene is TRBD1 (5 bases). The V end was cut by 1 base, the J end by 8 bases, with 17 bases between. Per the germline V gene, CDR1 is LNHDA and CDR2 is SQIVND (reference sequence). The CDR3 has 16 residues. The CDR3 protein is CASSIAPGGVEEKLFF. The CDR3 DNA sequence: TGTGCCAGTAGTATAGCCCCCGGAGGGGTTGAAGAAAAACTGTTTTTT.

The V gene is TRBV5-1, the J gene TRBJ2-1, with a tentative D call TRBD2 (5 bases). The V gene's germline CDR1 is SGHRS and CDR2 YFSETQ. The germline V and J ends were trimmed by 4 bases and 6 bases, with 17 bases remaining between them. The CDR3 spans 15 residues. The CDR3 protein is CASSPSGTEINEQFF. CDR3 sequence (DNA): TGCGCCAGCAGCCCTTCGGGAACGGAAATCAATGAGCAGTTCTTC.

The CDR3 loop is CASSREAGGSYNEQFF. In DNA form, the CDR3 reads TGCGCCAGCAGCCGAGAAGCGGGAGGCTCCTACAATGAGCAGTTCTTC. This chain uses TRBV5-1 with TRBJ2-1; 9 bases align to TRBD2. The CDR3 consists of 16 residues. After removal of 4 bases from V and 0 bases from J, the junction contained 5 bases not matched to a gene. Germline V gives CDR1 SGHRS, CDR2 YFSETQ. The full variable domain, rest sourced from reference TRBV5-1 and TRBJ2-1, is KAGVTQTPRYLIKTRGQQVTLSCSPISGHRSVSWYQQTPGQGLQFLFEYFSETQRNKGNFPGRFSGRQFSNSRSEMNVSTLELGDSALYLCASSREAGGSYNEQFFGPGTRLTVL.

The chain recombines TRBV19 with TRBJ2-1; D uncertain. Deletions cut 3 bases from V and 7 bases from J, with 7 bases between. This CDR3 is built from 12 residues. CDR1 LNHDA and CDR2 SQIVND come from the germline V gene (reference sequence). CDR3 sequence reads: CASSIGLNEQFF. CDR3 nucleotide sequence: TGTGCCAGTAGTATTGGCTTAAATGAGCAGTTCTTC.

V is TRBV29-1 and J is TRBJ1-3; 9 positions agree with TRBD1. The CDR3 sequence is 14 residues long. CDR1 and CDR2 (germline): SQVTM, ANQGSEA. The V and J ends lost 5 bases and 3 bases, in that order; junction bases with no gene match: 5. CDR3 nucleotide sequence: TGCAGCGTTCGTGGGACAGGGTATGGAAACACCATATATTTT. This translates into CSVRGTGYGNTIYF.

This clone turned up a few times. V and J are TRBV5-5 and TRBJ1-2; 8 bases are shared with TRBD1. The CDR3 runs 15 residues. J lost 8 bases, V lost 0 bases, and 9 bases had no gene match. Germline loops: CDR1 SGHKS, CDR2 YYEKEE (reference sequence). This CDR3 reads CASSLEVGQGQGYTF. The CDR3 coding sequence is TGTGCCAGCAGCTTGGAAGTAGGACAGGGTCAGGGCTACACCTTC.

The CDR3 is CASSDSTGGNEQFF. DNA for the CDR3: TGTGCCAGCAGTGACTCGACAGGGGGCAATGAGCAGTTCTTC. The rearrangement links TRBV6-4 to TRBJ2-1, with 9 positions matching TRBD1. The CDR3 has 14 residues. The germline V gene has CDR1 MRHNA and CDR2 SNTAGT. The trim removed 0 bases at V and 6 bases at J, leaving 0 bases unmatched.

The J gene is TRBJ1-4, the V gene TRBV25-1; 10 nucleotides line up with TRBD1. The CDR3 totals 15 residues. J gave up 3 bases and V 7 bases, and 5 bases lay outside the gene matches. The germline CDR1 and CDR2 sequences are MGHDK and SYGVNS. The CDR3, as DNA: TGTGCCAGCAAGGACAGGGGGGCGGCTAATGAAAAACTGTTTTTT. Its translation is CASKDRGAANEKLFF.

This clone was seen more than once but under ten times. V gene TRBV6-6 combines with J gene TRBJ1-1; TRBD1 is a possible D gene (5 bases). Deletions cut 7 bases from V and 0 bases from J, with 6 bases between. The CDR3 is made up of 12 amino acids. Germline lookup yields CDR1 MNHNY and CDR2 SVGAGI (reference sequence). CDR3 sequence: CASTDMNTEAFF. The CDR3, as DNA: TGTGCCAGCACGGACATGAACACTGAAGCTTTCTTT.

Only one count was recorded for this clone. The chain joins TRBV6-6 to TRBJ2-1; D remains unclear. With 5 bases removed from V and 2 bases from J, the gap between germline ends came to 7 bases. The CDR3 runs 13 residues. Germline CDR1 is MNHNY and CDR2 is SVGAGI (reference sequence). The CDR3 sequence is CASSTLAYNEQFF. The CDR3 coding sequence is TGTGCCAGCAGTACTCTAGCCTACAATGAGCAGTTCTTC.

This rearrangement joins TRBV19 to TRBJ1-4, with no clear D. This CDR3 is built from 12 residues. Germline V lookup: CDR1 LNHDA, CDR2 SQIVND (reference sequence). Trimming pared 7 bases from V and 8 bases from J, leaving 11 bases between. The CDR3 bases are TGTGCCAGTACCAGTTTCGAGGAAAAACTGTTTTTT. Translated, it gives CASTSFEEKLFF.

CDR3 coding DNA: TGTGCCAGCAGCGCCCCCGAGGGGCTCGGGGACTACAATGAGCAGTTCTTC. Its translation: CASSAPEGLGDYNEQFF. The chain recombines TRBV7-2 with TRBJ2-1; D is possibly TRBD1 or TRBD2 (5 bases each). V was trimmed by 5 bases and J by 3 bases, leaving 20 bases between them. CDR3 size: 17 residues. Germline loops: CDR1 SGHTA, CDR2 FQGNSA.